This T cell receptor beta chain was sequenced for a study of molecular identifiers for immune sequencing clone quantification. TCRdb passed the PCR reads through MiXCR, listing each CDR3 protein once. This sample has under 600,000 distinct CDR3 sequences, with about 25% found just once. Germline CDR1 and CDR2: LGHNA and YNFKEQ. The CDR3 contains 15 residues. Germline trimming cut 4 bases from V and 7 bases from J; bases unmatched to any gene: 10. Input for naive CD8 libraries was roughly 19,000 to 1,100,000 sorted cells; the RNA fraction used was 10%, 30% or 50%. The table lists this clonotype with a count of one. A much more abundant neighbour one base away suggests this may be a read error.

The source of this sequence is a human donor in good health. Some libraries in this study had Jurkat cell RNA spiked in. V gene TRBV4-2 combines with J gene TRBJ2-4, with TRBD2 matching over 7 bases. The sequenced sample was naive CD8+ T cells from blood, with Jurkat cell RNA spiked in. Subset in this sample: FACS-sorted CD8+CD4-CCR7+CD45RA+ naive T cells. CDR3: CASSPDGGFLNIQYF. For the CDR3, the DNA is TGTGCCAGCAGCCCGGACGGGGGGTTCCTCAACATTCAGTACTTC.